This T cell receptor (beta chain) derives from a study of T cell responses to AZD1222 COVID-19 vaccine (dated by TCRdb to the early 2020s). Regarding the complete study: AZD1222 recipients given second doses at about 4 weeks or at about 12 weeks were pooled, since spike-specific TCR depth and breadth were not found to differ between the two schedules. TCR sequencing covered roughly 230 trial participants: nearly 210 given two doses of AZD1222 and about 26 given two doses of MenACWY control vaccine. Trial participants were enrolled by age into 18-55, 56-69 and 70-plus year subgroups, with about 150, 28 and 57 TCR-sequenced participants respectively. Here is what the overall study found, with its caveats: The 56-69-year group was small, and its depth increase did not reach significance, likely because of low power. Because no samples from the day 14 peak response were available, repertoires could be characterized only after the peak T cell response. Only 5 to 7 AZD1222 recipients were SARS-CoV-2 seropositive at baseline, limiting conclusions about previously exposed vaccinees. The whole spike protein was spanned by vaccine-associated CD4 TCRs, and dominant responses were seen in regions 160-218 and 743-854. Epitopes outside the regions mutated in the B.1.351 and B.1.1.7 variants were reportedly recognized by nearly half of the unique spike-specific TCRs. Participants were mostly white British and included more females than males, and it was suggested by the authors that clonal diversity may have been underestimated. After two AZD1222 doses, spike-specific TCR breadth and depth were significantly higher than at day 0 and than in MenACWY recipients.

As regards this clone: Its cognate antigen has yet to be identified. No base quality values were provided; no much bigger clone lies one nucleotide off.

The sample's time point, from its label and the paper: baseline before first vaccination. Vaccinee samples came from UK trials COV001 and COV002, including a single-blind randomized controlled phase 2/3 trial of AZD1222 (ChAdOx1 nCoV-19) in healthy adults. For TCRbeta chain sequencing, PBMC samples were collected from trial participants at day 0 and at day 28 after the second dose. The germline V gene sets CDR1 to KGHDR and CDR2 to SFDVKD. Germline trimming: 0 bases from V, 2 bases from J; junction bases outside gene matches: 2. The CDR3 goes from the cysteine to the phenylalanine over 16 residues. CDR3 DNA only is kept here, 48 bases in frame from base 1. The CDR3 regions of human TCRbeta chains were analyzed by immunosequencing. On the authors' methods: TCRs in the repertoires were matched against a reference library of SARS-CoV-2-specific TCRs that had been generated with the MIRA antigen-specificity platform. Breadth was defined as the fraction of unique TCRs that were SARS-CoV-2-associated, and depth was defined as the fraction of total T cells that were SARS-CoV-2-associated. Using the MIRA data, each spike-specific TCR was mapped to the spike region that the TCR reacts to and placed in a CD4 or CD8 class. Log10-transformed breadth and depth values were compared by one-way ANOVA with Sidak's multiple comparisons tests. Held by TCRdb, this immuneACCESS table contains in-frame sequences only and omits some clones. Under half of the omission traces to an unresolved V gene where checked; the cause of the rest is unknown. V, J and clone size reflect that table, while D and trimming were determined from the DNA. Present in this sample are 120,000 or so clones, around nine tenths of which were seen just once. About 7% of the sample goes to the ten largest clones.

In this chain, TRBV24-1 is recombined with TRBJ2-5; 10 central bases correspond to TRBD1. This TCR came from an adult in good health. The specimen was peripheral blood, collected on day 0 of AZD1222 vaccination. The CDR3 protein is CATSDLRTGGQETQYF. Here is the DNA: TGTGCCACCAGTGATTTGCGGACAGGGGGGCAAGAGACCCAGTACTTC.